This TCR beta chain comes out of a study of human CD8 memory T cell subsets. This CDR3 comprises 16 residues. The germline CDR1 and CDR2 sequences are SGDLS and YYNGEE. It was from duplicate vials of some 150,000 sorted CD8+ T cells per subset that RNA came. Libraries targeted TCR beta using 5' RACE with UMIs. For each CDR3 protein, TCRdb gives one entry from its re-call of the 5' RACE reads, without DNA. The sample holds some 5,400 distinct CDR3 sequences. Sequencing was done on a sample of CD8+ effector memory T cells (TEM) sorted from PBMCs. The subset was: effector memory CD8 T cells, CCR7- CD45RO+ CD95+. This chain uses TRBV9 with TRBJ2-7; TCRdb designates TRBD1, a call that cannot be tested without DNA. This clonotype originated in a human donor in good health. This CDR3 is CASSGRTGTGEGEQYF.